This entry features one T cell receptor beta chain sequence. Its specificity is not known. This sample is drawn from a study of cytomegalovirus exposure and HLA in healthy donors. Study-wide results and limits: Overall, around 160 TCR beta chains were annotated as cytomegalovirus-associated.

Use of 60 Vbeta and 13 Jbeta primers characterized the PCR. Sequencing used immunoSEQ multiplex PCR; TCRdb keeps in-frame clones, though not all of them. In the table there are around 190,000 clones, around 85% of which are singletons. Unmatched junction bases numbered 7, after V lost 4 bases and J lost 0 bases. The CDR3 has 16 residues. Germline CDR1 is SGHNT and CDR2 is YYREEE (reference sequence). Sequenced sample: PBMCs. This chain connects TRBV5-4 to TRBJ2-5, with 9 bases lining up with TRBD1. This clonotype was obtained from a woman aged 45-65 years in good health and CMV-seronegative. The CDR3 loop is CASSQTGTGYQETQYF. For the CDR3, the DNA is TGTGCCAGCAGCCAGACCGGGACAGGGTACCAAGAGACCCAGTACTTC.